The clone carrying this T cell receptor beta chain has just one count. Trimming removed 4 bases at V and 4 bases at J, with 16 bases between. Germline values: CDR1 LGHNA, CDR2 YNFKEQ. CDR3 length: 15 residues. The record originates from a study of blood T cell repertoires in COVID-19. Study as a whole: Specimens from acute and convalescent COVID-19 originated in the United States, Italy and Spain.

Per the study methods: For nucleated cells, counts were estimated from reference gene primer amplification. Sequenced by immunoSEQ multiplex PCR; TCRdb stores in-frame clones only, minus some. For V, J and clone size, that table is used; D and trimming come from the DNA. Among approximately 500,000 clones listed, approximately 85% were seen once. J is TRBJ2-5 and V is TRBV4-2; maybe TRBD2 (6 bases). The TCR sequence derives from a human donor in a cohort sampled during active COVID-19. The sample taken for sequencing was peripheral blood. The CDR3 loop is CASSPLGGPGETQYF. CDR3 in DNA: TGTGCCAGCAGCCCACTTGGAGGGCCTGGAGAGACCCAGTACTTC.